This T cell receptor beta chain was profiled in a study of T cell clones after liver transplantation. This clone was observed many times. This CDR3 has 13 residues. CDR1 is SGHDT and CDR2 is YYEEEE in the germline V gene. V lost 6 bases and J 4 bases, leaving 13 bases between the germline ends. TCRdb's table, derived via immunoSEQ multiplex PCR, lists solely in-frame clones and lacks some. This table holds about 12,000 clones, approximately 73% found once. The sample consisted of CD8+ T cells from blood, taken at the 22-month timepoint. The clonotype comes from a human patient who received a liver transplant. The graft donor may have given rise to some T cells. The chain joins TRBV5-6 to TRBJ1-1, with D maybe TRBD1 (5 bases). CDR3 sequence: CASKGIGSTEAFF. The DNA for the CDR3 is TGTGCCAGCAAGGGGATCGGTAGCACTGAAGCTTTCTTT.